Below are 20 T cell receptor beta chains sequenced from a single sample in a study of shared clonotypes between healthy human individuals (dated by TCRdb to the early 2020s). The method behind the library was the immunoSEQ multiplex PCR assay. The table was pulled from immuneACCESS by TCRdb, which kept in-frame rearrangements only. Such tables lose some clones; where checked, under half of the loss comes from unresolved V genes, and the rest has no known cause. For this sample there are some 1.5 million clones; 95% to 99% appear just once. The ten largest clonotypes hold around 0.47% of the sample. The sample taken for sequencing was naive CD4+ T cells sorted from blood. This sample's cell subset or site label indicates: CD45RA+ positively selected. These receptors originate from a man aged 25 to 45 in good health.

To note about this clone: This sample also contains other DNA sequences that code for the same CDR3. The chain uses TRBV28 and TRBJ2-1, with D hard to call. This CDR3 has 15 residues. V was cut by 1 base and J by 0 bases, with 7 bases left in between. Germline CDR1 MDHEN, CDR2 SYDVKM. The CDR3 loop is CASSLSRSSYNEQFF. The DNA for the CDR3 is TGTGCCAGCAGTTTATCGAGGAGCTCCTACAATGAGCAGTTCTTC. The full variable domain, rest sourced from reference TRBV28 and TRBJ2-1, is DVKVTQSSRYLVKRTGEKVFLECVQDMDHENMFWYRQDPGLGLRLIYFSYDVKMKEKGDIPEGYSVSREKKERFSLILESASTNQTSMYLCASSLSRSSYNEQFFGPGTRLTVL.

The chain is built from TRBV7-6 and TRBJ1-5, with 7 bases matching TRBD1. The CDR3 spans 15 residues. J was trimmed by 5 bases and V by 5 bases; bases with no gene match: 9. The germline CDR1 and CDR2 sequences are SGHVS and FNYEAQ. The CDR3 reads CASSPRDRDYQPQHF. The DNA for the CDR3 is TGTGCCAGCAGCCCACGGGACAGAGACTATCAGCCCCAGCATTTT.

V and J are TRBV29-1 and TRBJ1-1; 8 nucleotides line up with TRBD1. In germline, CDR1 is SQVTM, CDR2 ANQGSEA. Unmatched junction bases numbered 4, after V lost 4 bases and J lost 6 bases. There are 12 residues in the CDR3. The chain's CDR3 is CSVAGGGAEAFF. DNA of the CDR3: TGCAGCGTTGCAGGGGGCGGTGCTGAAGCTTTCTTT.

This sequence joins TRBV6-1 and TRBJ2-3, with no clear D. The CDR3 length is 13 residues. Germline CDR1 reads MNHNS; CDR2 reads SASEGT. V lost 7 bases, J lost 2 bases, and 10 bases lay in between. The CDR3 DNA sequence: TGTGCCAGCATTAAAGGTGCCACAGATACGCAGTATTTT. It yields the protein CASIKGATDTQYF.

V usage is TRBV5-5 and J usage is TRBJ2-7; 7 bases are shared with TRBD1. Germline CDR1 SGHKS, CDR2 YYEKEE (reference sequence). CDR3 size: 16 residues. V shed 4 bases, J shed 4 bases, and the junction held 14 bases outside the gene matches. The CDR3 nucleotides are TGTGCCAGCAGCCTTGGTTTGAGACAGGGATTATACGAGCAGTACTTC. Amino acid sequence: CASSLGLRQGLYEQYF.

The chain is built from TRBV4-1 and TRBJ2-5; D gene uncertain. With 2 bases removed from V and 0 bases from J, the gap between germline ends came to 10 bases. The length of the CDR3 is 15 residues. Looked up from germline, CDR1 is MGHRA and CDR2 is YSYEKL. In DNA form, the CDR3 reads TGCGCCAGCAGCCAAAGTATTATCCACCAAGAGACCCAGTACTTC. Translating gives CASSQSIIHQETQYF.

V and J are TRBV7-9 and TRBJ2-5; the D gene is possibly TRBD1 (6 bases). The CDR3 is 14 residues long. Germline V gene data show CDR1 as SEHNR and CDR2 as FQNEAQ (reference sequence). V lost 3 bases, J lost 4 bases, and 12 bases lay in between. The chain's CDR3 is CASSFLQGTETQYF. Here the CDR3 DNA reads TGTGCCAGCAGCTTTCTCCAGGGGACAGAGACCCAGTACTTC.

The rearrangement uses TRBV7-2 and TRBJ2-5; tentatively, D is TRBD1 (5 bases). This CDR3 comprises 14 residues. Between the trimmed V and J ends, which lost 1 base and 3 bases, there was a span of 9 bases. The germline V gene has CDR1 SGHTA and CDR2 FQGNSA. The CDR3 is CASSLVSGKETQYF. The CDR3 DNA reads as TGTGCCAGCAGCTTAGTATCAGGGAAAGAGACCCAGTACTTC.

The chain joins TRBV19 to TRBJ2-5; D remains ambiguous. There are 14 residues in the CDR3. Trimming cost V 10 bases and J 1 base, with 16 bases left between them. Germline values: CDR1 LNHDA, CDR2 SQIVND (reference sequence). Here the CDR3 reads CATGLDGSQETQYF. Written as DNA, the CDR3 is TGTGCCACCGGGCTGGACGGAAGCCAAGAGACCCAGTACTTC.

The chain recombines TRBV29-1 with TRBJ2-1, with unresolved D. Trimming took 4 bases from V and 6 from J, leaving 13 bases between them. The length of the CDR3 is 13 residues. Germline V gives CDR1 SQVTM, CDR2 ANQGSEA. The chain's CDR3 is CSVASSQLNEQFF. DNA for the CDR3: TGCAGCGTTGCGTCGAGCCAGCTCAATGAGCAGTTCTTC.

The chain couples TRBV30 to TRBJ1-1; weak D call: TRBD1 (5 bases). This CDR3 has 12 residues. The V gene lost 6 bases and the J gene lost 3 bases, with 11 bases spanning the gap. The germline gives CDR1 GTSNPN, CDR2 SVGIG (reference sequence). The CDR3 DNA reads TGTGCCTGCCGACAGAGTCACACTGAAGCTTTCTTT. Protein sequence: CACRQSHTEAFF.

This chain links TRBV29-1 with TRBJ1-1; D gene ambiguous. The CDR3 is 11 amino acids. Germline V lookup: CDR1 SQVTM, CDR2 ANQGSEA. V lost 6 bases to trimming and J lost 7 bases, with 12 bases between them. This chain's CDR3 is CSVGLTHEAFF. The CDR3, as DNA: TGCAGCGTCGGTTTGACCCATGAAGCTTTCTTT.

The chain joins TRBV11-1 to TRBJ2-3; 8 bases line up with TRBD1. This CDR3 comprises 17 residues. V shed 5 bases and J 3 bases; nucleotides not matched to a gene: 13. Germline values: CDR1 SGHAT, CDR2 FQDESV (reference sequence). CDR3: CASSDSAGGVGTDTQYF. CDR3 DNA: TGTGCCAGCAGCGATTCGGCAGGGGGCGTTGGAACAGATACGCAGTATTTT. Full variable domain (outside the CDR3, taken from reference TRBV11-1 and TRBJ2-3): EAEVAQSPRYKITEKSQAVAFWCDPISGHATLYWYRQILGQGPELLVQFQDESVVDDSQLPKDRFSAERLKGVDSTLKIQPAELGDSAMYLCASSDSAGGVGTDTQYFGPGTRLTVL.

This clone was detected only once. The chain uses TRBV19 and TRBJ2-1; D unclear. V lost 11 bases to trimming and J lost 8 bases, with 7 bases between them. CDR1 LNHDA and CDR2 SQIVND come from the germline V gene (reference sequence). This CDR3 region has 9 residues. The CDR3 loop is CAVGYEQFF. The CDR3 DNA reads TGTGCCGTAGGCTATGAGCAGTTCTTC.

The gene calls are TRBV5-1 and TRBJ1-5; no definite D call. Germline V CDR1 and CDR2: SGHRS, YFSETQ. Trimming pared 0 bases from V and 5 bases from J, leaving 6 bases between. This CDR3 is 13 amino acids long. The CDR3 region has the DNA TGCGCCAGCAGCTTGGAAGTGGATCAGCCCCAGCATTTT. Translating gives CASSLEVDQPQHF.

The chain combines TRBV10-2 with TRBJ2-7; no clear D. The CDR3 contains 13 residues. V was trimmed by 6 bases and J by 1 base, leaving 10 bases between them. From germline, CDR1 is WSHSY and CDR2 SAAADI. The CDR3 nucleotides are TGCGCCAGCAGCCGCGGCAGATCCTACGAGCAGTACTTC. Translation gives CASSRGRSYEQYF.

The chain couples TRBV30 to TRBJ1-3; D remains unclear. With 4 bases removed from V and 0 bases from J, the gap between germline ends came to 7 bases. The CDR3 runs to 13 residues. The V gene's germline CDR1 is GTSNPN and CDR2 SVGIG (reference sequence). CDR3 residues: CAWTQYSGNTIYF. The CDR3 bases are TGTGCCTGGACACAGTACTCTGGAAACACCATATATTTT.

The rearrangement links TRBV6-1 to TRBJ2-7, with TRBD2 matching over 11 bases. The CDR3 sequence is 13 residues long. With V trimmed by 7 bases and J by 2 bases, 1 base remained unmatched. Germline assignment: CDR1 MNHNS and CDR2 SASEGT. In nucleotides, the CDR3 is TGTGCCAGCATAGCGGGAGGGCCCTACGAGCAGTACTTC. The encoded protein is CASIAGGPYEQYF.

This rearrangement joins TRBV28 to TRBJ1-1, with D unresolved. Germline lookup yields CDR1 MDHEN and CDR2 SYDVKM. V was clipped by 6 bases and J by 6 bases, with 14 bases between them. The CDR3 is 13 residues long. CDR3 sequence reads: CASSGLSRAEAFF. CDR3 bases: TGTGCCAGCAGCGGACTGTCACGCGCTGAAGCTTTCTTT.

This chain joins TRBV29-1 and TRBJ2-5, with D hard to call. Germline V gene data show CDR1 as SQVTM and CDR2 as ANQGSEA. This CDR3 is built from 13 residues. Trimming removed 5 bases from V and 6 bases from J, with 16 bases in between. The CDR3 sequence is CSVSLRFTKTQYF. The CDR3 DNA is TGCAGCGTTTCCTTACGGTTCACAAAGACCCAGTACTTC.